This note documents a single T cell receptor (beta chain) sequence. Its antigen is not yet known. Nothing much larger sits one base from this clone, and base qualities are not available. Looking up the germline V gene (reference sequence) yields CDR1 LNHDA and CDR2 SQIVND. V loses 1 base, J loses 5 bases, and the germline ends lie 17 bases apart. The CDR3, cysteine through phenylalanine, is 16 amino acids long. The kept DNA is CDR3 alone, 48 bases in frame from the first base. Genomic DNA was extracted from sorted cells for sequencing of the TCRbeta CDR3 region. The immunoSEQ Assay was used to sequence the TCRbeta CDR3 regions. TCRdb holds this immuneACCESS table with in-frame rearrangements only. Some clones are missing; in checked studies, unresolved V genes explain under half, and the rest has no known cause. This sample lists over 80,000 clones; roughly nine tenths were detected once. The ten largest clones take up less than 6.5% of the sample.

The data stem from a study of OX40 agonist ivuxolimab in advanced cancers. About the full investigation: Ivuxolimab was a fully human IgG2 agonistic monoclonal antibody targeting the costimulatory receptor OX40 (CD134). The paper reports the monotherapy dose-escalation portion (N = 52 patients) of the phase I ivuxolimab trial. A male proportion of under 85% and a mean age of approximately 60 years, ranging from 23 to 79, were recorded for the dose-escalation cohort. Of the roughly 52 dose-escalation patients, hepatocellular carcinoma was present in some 19, melanoma in some 15, renal cell carcinoma in 9 and head and neck cancer in 9. Intravenous ivuxolimab was administered to patients every 2 weeks at six dose levels: 0.01, 0.1, 0.3, 1.5, 3 and 10 mg/kg. Partial responses occurred in three dose-escalation patients: two with cutaneous melanoma and one with hepatocellular carcinoma. Patients were allowed to have had prior anti-PD-1, anti-PD-L1 or anti-CTLA-4 therapy, and 40% of the dose-escalation patients had previously received checkpoint inhibitors. The purpose of peripheral TCRbeta sequencing was to test whether ivuxolimab changed TCR sequence diversity and led to clonal T-cell expansion. Broad study findings and their caveats: Antigen specificity was not determined for the clonally expanded peripheral T cells. At doses of 0.1 to 3.0 mg/kg, clonal expansion of both CD4+ and CD8+ T cells in blood was seen between baseline and week 6. On average, CD8+ T cells showed more expanded clones than CD4+ T cells after ivuxolimab. Low levels of normalized T-cell clonal expansion were also shown by some nonresponding patients. In the 0.1-3.0 mg/kg groups, partial responders had among the lowest normalized peripheral clonal expansion, particularly in CD8+ T cells.

The trial excluded patients who had a history of autoimmune disease or who were on systemic immunosuppression. Peripheral blood for TCR sequencing was drawn from every dose cohort at baseline, at cycle 4 day 1 and at cycle 7 day 1. Samples came from an open-label, multicenter, first-in-human phase I dose-escalation trial of ivuxolimab. The trial enrolled adults with locally advanced or metastatic head and neck squamous cell, hepatocellular, melanoma or renal cell carcinoma. CD4+ and CD8+ T cells were sorted separately from peripheral blood before TCR sequencing. This chain is built from TRBV19 and TRBJ2-5; a tentative D match to TRBD2 spans 5 bases. The TCR comes from an adult with an advanced solid tumor such as melanoma, head and neck, liver or kidney cancer. The source material was CD4+ or CD8+ T cells sorted from blood, sampled in a trial of the OX40 agonist ivuxolimab. Read as DNA, the sequence is TGTGCCAGTAGTATAGTACCTAGCTCCATCCAGGAGACCCAGTACTTC. Translation gives CASSIVPSSIQETQYF.